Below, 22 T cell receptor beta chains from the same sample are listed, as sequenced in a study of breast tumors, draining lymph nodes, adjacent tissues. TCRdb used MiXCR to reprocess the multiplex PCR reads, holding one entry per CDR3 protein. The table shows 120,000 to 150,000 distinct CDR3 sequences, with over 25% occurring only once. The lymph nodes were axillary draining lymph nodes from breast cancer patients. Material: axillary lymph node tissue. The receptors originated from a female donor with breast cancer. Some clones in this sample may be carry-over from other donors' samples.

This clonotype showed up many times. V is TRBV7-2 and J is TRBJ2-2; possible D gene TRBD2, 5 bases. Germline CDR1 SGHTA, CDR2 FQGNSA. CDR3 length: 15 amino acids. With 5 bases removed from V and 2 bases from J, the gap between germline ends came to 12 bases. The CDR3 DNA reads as TGTGCCAGCAGCAAGGGCGGGTTTAACACCGGGGAGCTGTTTTTT. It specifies CASSKGGFNTGELFF.

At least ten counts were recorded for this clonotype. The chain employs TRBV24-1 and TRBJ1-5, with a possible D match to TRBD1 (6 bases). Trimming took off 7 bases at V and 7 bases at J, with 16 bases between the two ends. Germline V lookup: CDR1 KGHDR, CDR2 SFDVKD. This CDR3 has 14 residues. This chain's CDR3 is CATRDGQSRQPQHF. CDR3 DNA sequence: TGTGCCACCAGGGACGGACAGTCAAGGCAGCCCCAGCATTTT.

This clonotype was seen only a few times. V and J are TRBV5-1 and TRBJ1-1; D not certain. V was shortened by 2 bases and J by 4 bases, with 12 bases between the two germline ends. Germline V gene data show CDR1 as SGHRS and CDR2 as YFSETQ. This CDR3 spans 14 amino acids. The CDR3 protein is CASSFNQAGTEAFF. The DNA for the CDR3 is TGCGCCAGCAGCTTCAATCAGGCTGGCACTGAAGCTTTCTTT. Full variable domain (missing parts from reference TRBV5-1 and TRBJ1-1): KAGVTQTPRYLIKTRGQQVTLSCSPISGHRSVSWYQQTPGQGLQFLFEYFSETQRNKGNFPGRFSGRQFSNSRSEMNVSTLELGDSALYLCASSFNQAGTEAFFGQGTRLTVV.

The CDR3 DNA is TGCGCCAGCAGTAGGACAGGCGGGGGCTACGAGCAGTACTTC. It codes for CASSRTGGGYEQYF. The V call is TRBV10-1, the J call TRBJ2-7, with D perhaps TRBD1 or TRBD2 (7 bases each). In germline, CDR1 is WNHNN, CDR2 SYGVQD (reference sequence). V was trimmed by 5 bases and J by 3 bases, leaving 14 bases between them. The CDR3 runs 14 residues.

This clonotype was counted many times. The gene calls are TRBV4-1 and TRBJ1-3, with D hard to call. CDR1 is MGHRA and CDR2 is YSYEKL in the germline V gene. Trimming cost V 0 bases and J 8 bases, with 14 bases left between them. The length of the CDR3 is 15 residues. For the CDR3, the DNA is TGCGCCAGCAGCCAAGATAGGGCAGATGCGCACACCATATATTTT. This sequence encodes CASSQDRADAHTIYF.

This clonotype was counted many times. The CDR3, as DNA: TGTGCCAGCAGGGGACAGGGGGGTGAAAAACTGTTTTTT. It is translated as CASRGQGGEKLFF. The rearrangement joins TRBV27 to TRBJ1-4; 11 bases map to TRBD1. The CDR3 has 13 residues. J was trimmed by 7 bases and V by 6 bases; bases with no gene match: 1. CDR1 is MNHEY and CDR2 is SMNVEV in the germline V gene (reference sequence).

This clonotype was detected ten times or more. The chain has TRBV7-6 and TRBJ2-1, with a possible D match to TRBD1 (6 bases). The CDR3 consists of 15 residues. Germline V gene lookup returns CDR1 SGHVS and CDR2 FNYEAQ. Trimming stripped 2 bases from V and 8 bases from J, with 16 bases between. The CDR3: CASSLTGSVIYEQFF. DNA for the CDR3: TGTGCCAGCAGCTTAACAGGGTCAGTAATATATGAGCAGTTCTTC.

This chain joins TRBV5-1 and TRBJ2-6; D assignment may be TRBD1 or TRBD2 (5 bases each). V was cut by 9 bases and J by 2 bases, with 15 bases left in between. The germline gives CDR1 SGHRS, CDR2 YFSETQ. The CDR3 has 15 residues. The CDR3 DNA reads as TGCGCCACGCAGGTCCGGGACCCTGGGGCCAACGTCCTGACTTTC. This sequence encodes CATQVRDPGANVLTF.

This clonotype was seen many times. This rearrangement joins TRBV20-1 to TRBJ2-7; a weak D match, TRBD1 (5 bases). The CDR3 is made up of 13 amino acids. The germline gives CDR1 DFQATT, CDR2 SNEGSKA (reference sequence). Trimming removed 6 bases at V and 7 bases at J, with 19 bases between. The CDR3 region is CSAGEQVHGEQYF. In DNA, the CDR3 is TGCAGTGCAGGGGAACAAGTCCATGGAGAGCAGTACTTC.

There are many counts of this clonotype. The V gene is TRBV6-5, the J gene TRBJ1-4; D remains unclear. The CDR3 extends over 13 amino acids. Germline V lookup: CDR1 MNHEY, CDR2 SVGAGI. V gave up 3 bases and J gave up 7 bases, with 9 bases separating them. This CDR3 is CASSYGRIEKLFF. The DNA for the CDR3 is TGTGCCAGCAGTTATGGTCGGATTGAAAAACTGTTTTTT.

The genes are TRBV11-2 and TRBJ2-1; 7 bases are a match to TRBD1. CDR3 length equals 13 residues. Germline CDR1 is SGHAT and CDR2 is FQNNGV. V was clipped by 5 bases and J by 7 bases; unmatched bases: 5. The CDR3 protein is CASSPGGWNEQFF. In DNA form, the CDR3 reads TGTGCCAGCAGCCCAGGGGGTTGGAATGAGCAGTTCTTC.

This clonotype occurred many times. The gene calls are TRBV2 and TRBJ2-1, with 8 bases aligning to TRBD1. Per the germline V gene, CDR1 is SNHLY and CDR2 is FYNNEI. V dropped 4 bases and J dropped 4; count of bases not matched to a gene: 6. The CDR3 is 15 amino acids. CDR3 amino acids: CASSAGQEAYNEQFF. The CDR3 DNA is TGTGCCAGCAGTGCGGGACAGGAGGCGTACAATGAGCAGTTCTTC.

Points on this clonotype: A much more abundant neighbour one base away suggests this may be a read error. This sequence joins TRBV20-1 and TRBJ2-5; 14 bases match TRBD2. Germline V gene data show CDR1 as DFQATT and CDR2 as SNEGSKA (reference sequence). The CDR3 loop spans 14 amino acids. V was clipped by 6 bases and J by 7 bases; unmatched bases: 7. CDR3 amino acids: CSATTSGGAATQYF. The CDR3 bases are TGCAGTGCCACGACTAGCGGGGGGGCAGCGACCCAGTACTTC.

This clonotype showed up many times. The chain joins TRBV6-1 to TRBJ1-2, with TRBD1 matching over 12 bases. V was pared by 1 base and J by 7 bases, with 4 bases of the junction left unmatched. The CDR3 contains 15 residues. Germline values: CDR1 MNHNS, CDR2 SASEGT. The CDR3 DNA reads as TGTGCCAGCAGTGAAGGGGGACAGGGGGCGCGTGGCTACACCTTC. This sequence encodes CASSEGGQGARGYTF.

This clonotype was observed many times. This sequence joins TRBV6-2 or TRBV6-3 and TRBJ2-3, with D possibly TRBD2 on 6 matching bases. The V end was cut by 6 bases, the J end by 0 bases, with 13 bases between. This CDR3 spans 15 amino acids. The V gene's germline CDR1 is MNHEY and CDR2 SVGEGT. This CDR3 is CASSPGLLSTDTQYF. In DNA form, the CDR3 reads TGTGCCAGCAGCCCCGGACTACTTAGCACAGATACGCAGTATTTT.

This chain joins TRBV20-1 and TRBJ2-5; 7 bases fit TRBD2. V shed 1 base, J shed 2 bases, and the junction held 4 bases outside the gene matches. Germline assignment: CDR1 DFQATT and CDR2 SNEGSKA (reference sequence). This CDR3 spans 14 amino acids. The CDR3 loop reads CSARALGGQETQYF. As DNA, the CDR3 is TGCAGTGCTAGAGCCCTGGGGGGGCAAGAGACCCAGTACTTC.

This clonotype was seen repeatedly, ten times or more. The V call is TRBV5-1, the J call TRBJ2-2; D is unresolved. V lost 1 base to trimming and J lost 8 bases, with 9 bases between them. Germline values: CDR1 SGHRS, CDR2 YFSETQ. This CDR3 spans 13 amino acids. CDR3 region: CASSLSLSGELFF. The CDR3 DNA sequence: TGCGCCAGCAGCTTGTCTCTGTCGGGGGAGCTGTTTTTT.

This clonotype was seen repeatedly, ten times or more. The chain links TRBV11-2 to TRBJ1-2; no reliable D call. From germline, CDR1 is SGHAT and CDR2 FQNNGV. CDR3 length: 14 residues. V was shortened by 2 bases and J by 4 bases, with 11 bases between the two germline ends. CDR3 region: CASSLKGIGYGYTF. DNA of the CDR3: TGTGCCAGCAGCTTAAAAGGGATCGGCTATGGCTACACCTTC.

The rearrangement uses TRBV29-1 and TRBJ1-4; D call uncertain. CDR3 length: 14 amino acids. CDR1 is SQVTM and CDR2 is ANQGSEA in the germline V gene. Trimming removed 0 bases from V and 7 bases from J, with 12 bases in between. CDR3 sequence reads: CSVEDSPRGEKLFF. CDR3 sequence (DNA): TGCAGCGTTGAAGACTCCCCACGAGGTGAAAAACTGTTTTTT.

CDR3 in DNA: TGTGCCAGCAGCACACCAGGGTTTGCTAAAGCTTTCTTT. The encoded protein is CASSTPGFAKAFF. This chain connects TRBV6-1 to TRBJ1-1; possibly TRBD1 for D (5 bases). The germline gives CDR1 MNHNS, CDR2 SASEGT. The CDR3 runs 13 residues. Trimming shortened V by 6 bases and J by 9 bases, and 17 bases separated the two germline ends.

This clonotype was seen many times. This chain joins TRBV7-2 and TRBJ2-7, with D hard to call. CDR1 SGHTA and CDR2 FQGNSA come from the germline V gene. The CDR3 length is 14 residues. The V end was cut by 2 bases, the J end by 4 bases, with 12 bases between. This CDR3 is CASSLSATSYEQYV. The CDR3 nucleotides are TGTGCCAGCAGCTTATCGGCCACGAGTTACGAGCAGTACGTC.

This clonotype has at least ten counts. CDR3 nucleotide sequence: TGTGCCAGCAGCTTGGCCGGCAGGGATGGTGGCTACACCTTC. This codes for CASSLAGRDGGYTF. This chain uses TRBV5-6 with TRBJ1-2, with TRBD1 as a possible D gene (5 bases). Germline lookup yields CDR1 SGHDT and CDR2 YYEEEE. This CDR3 spans 14 amino acids. The ends were cut back, 0 bases at V and 7 bases at J, with 13 bases in the middle.